This TCR beta chain was identified in a study of regulatory T cells in long-lasting Graves disease. Whole-study results and caveats: Favored gene segments in persistent disease were TRBV28, TRBJ1-2 and TRBJ2-5.

As regards this clonotype: Its antigen is not known.

Time point defined: persistent/refractory GD, antithyroid drugs over 5 years with positive TRAb. The authors made the TCR library using RNA they extracted from PBMCs. Germline CDR1 reads SQVTM; CDR2 reads ANQGSEA. The CDR3 is made up of 15 amino acids. V shed 2 bases and J shed 8 bases, with 18 bases lying between them. Both iRepertoire HTBI primers and Arm-PCR of CDR3 regions were used to build the TCR beta libraries. TCRdb itself ran the multiplex PCR reads through MiXCR, one entry per CDR3 protein. The table lists 450,000 or so distinct CDR3 sequences, approximately 22% of them singletons, with around 13% in the top ten.

The chain employs TRBV29-1 and TRBJ1-4, with D possibly TRBD1 on 5 matching bases. The sequences come from peripheral blood mononuclear cells (PBMCs), collected when the disease was refractory, from a patient treated with antithyroid drugs. The TCR originated in a female donor with Graves disease. This CDR3 reads CSVEILQREGEKLFF. The CDR3 DNA reads TGCAGCGTTGAAATTTTACAGAGAGAGGGGGAAAAACTGTTTTTT.